The 23 T cell receptor beta chains below were found in one sample sequenced in a study of Graves' ophthalmopathy and Graves' hyperthyroidism. Amplification of TCR beta CDR3 regions used RNA transcripts. First-round RT-PCR with HTBI primers preceded a second-round multiplex PCR. TCRdb fed the multiplex PCR reads into MiXCR, producing one record per CDR3 protein. The sample gives around 16,000 distinct CDR3 sequences, roughly 46% of which show up once; over 25% is in the top ten. Sequencing used peripheral blood. Receptors were obtained from a woman aged 40 to 50 with stable Graves' hyperthyroidism.

This chain's CDR3 is CSGEQGPSHEQYF. The CDR3 DNA reads as TGCAGCGGCGAACAGGGACCTTCCCACGAGCAGTACTTC. This sequence joins TRBV29-1 and TRBJ2-7; D is perhaps TRBD1 (6 bases). The CDR3 runs to 13 residues. Germline-derived CDR1 and CDR2 are SQVTM and ANQGSEA. V lost 7 bases and J 5 bases, leaving 18 bases between the germline ends.

J is TRBJ2-5 and V is TRBV10-3; 7 nucleotides agree with TRBD1. The germline gives CDR1 ENHRY, CDR2 SYGVKD. CDR3 length: 13 residues. Trimming took 6 bases from V and 5 from J; bases not matched to a gene: 6. CDR3 sequence: CAIRQGGGETQYF. In DNA form, the CDR3 reads TGTGCCATCAGACAAGGGGGCGGGGAGACCCAGTACTTC.

The CDR3 reads CSARRGGNEQYF. CDR3 DNA: TGCAGTGCTAGGAGGGGGGGGAACGAGCAGTACTTC. The chain joins TRBV20-1 to TRBJ2-7; possibly TRBD2 for D (7 bases). Germline CDR1 DFQATT, CDR2 SNEGSKA (reference sequence). Between the trimmed V and J ends, which lost 3 bases and 5 bases, there was a span of 11 bases. The CDR3 is 12 residues long.

This clonotype appeared many times. The J gene is TRBJ2-3, the V gene TRBV5-1; possible D gene TRBD1, 5 bases. With 0 bases removed from V and 3 bases from J, the gap between germline ends came to 8 bases. The CDR3 has 14 residues. Germline CDR1 and CDR2: SGHRS and YFSETQ. The CDR3 protein is CASSLAPGTDTQYF. The CDR3 bases are TGCGCCAGCAGCTTGGCGCCAGGGACAGATACGCAGTATTTT.

This clonotype was observed many times. The chain employs TRBV5-6 and TRBJ2-7; no clear D. V dropped 3 bases and J dropped 3 bases, with 7 bases sitting between them. The CDR3 extends over 12 amino acids. Germline loops: CDR1 SGHDT, CDR2 YYEEEE. Here the CDR3 DNA reads TGTGCCAGCAGCTATGGGTTCTACGAGCAGTACTTC. Protein product: CASSYGFYEQYF. The entire variable domain, with the rest obtained from reference TRBV5-6 and TRBJ2-7, is as follows: DAGVTQSPTHLIKTRGQQVTLRCSPKSGHDTVSWYQQALGQGPQFIFQYYEEEERQRGNFPDRFSGHQFPNYSSELNVNALLLGDSALYLCASSYGFYEQYFGPGTRLTVT.

This chain links TRBV3-1 with TRBJ1-1; no clear D. Trimming left V 1 base short and J 5 bases short, with 8 bases between. The CDR3 sequence is 13 residues long. Germline V CDR1 and CDR2: LGHDT, YNNKEL (reference sequence). The CDR3 nucleotides are TGTGCCAGCAGCCAAGGTTCGGGGACTGAAGCTTTCTTT. This sequence encodes CASSQGSGTEAFF.

This rearrangement joins TRBV2 to TRBJ1-2; TRBD1 agrees at 7 bases. The germline gives CDR1 SNHLY, CDR2 FYNNEI. The ends lost 6 bases at V and 8 bases at J; junction bases unmatched: 6. The CDR3 runs 12 residues. CDR3 protein: CASSLQGNGYTF. The CDR3 DNA reads TGTGCCAGCAGCCTACAGGGGAACGGCTACACCTTC.

This clonotype was seen repeatedly, ten times or more. The chain combines TRBV6-5 with TRBJ2-6, with no clear D. The germline gives CDR1 MNHEY, CDR2 SVGAGI. The CDR3 extends over 15 amino acids. Trimming removed 5 bases from V and 0 bases from J, with 8 bases in between. CDR3 loop: CASSLRVSGANVLTF. CDR3 coding DNA: TGTGCCAGCAGTCTAAGGGTCTCTGGGGCCAACGTCCTGACTTTC.

Relative to its sample, this clonotype is medium-sized (0.01 to 0.1%). The chain has TRBV10-3 and TRBJ2-7; TRBD2 aligns across 13 bases. Germline trimming cut 0 bases from V and 3 bases from J; bases unmatched to any gene: 8. CDR1 and CDR2 (germline): ENHRY, SYGVKD. The CDR3 runs 18 residues. The DNA of the CDR3 is TGTGCCATCAGTGAGTCGGAACTAGCGGGAGGGCATGTCTACGAGCAGTACTTC. It specifies CAISESELAGGHVYEQYF.

This chain joins TRBV5-4 and TRBJ2-3; D may be TRBD2 (5 bases). The germline V and J ends were trimmed by 0 bases and 0 bases, with 11 bases remaining between them. Per germline, CDR1 SGHNT and CDR2 YYREEE (reference sequence). The CDR3 loop spans 16 amino acids. CDR3 sequence: CASSLVLGGSTDTQYF. CDR3 bases: TGTGCCAGCAGCTTGGTTTTAGGCGGGAGCACAGATACGCAGTATTTT.

The J gene is TRBJ1-5, the V gene TRBV24-1; D perhaps matches TRBD1 (6 bases). CDR1 KGHDR and CDR2 SFDVKD come from the germline V gene. Trimming removed 6 bases at V and 3 bases at J, with 8 bases between. This CDR3 has 13 residues. The CDR3 sequence: CATSWGANQPQHF. CDR3 in DNA: TGTGCCACCAGTTGGGGGGCCAATCAGCCCCAGCATTTT.

The gene calls are TRBV12-5 and TRBJ2-1; D gene uncertain. V was shortened by 3 bases and J by 6 bases, with 6 bases between the two germline ends. In germline, CDR1 is LGHNT, CDR2 FRNRAP. This CDR3 contains 12 residues. The CDR3 protein is CASGFRFNEQFF. Written as DNA, the CDR3 is TGTGCTAGTGGTTTCAGGTTCAATGAGCAGTTCTTC. Together with reference TRBV12-5 and TRBJ2-1, the CDR3 gives the full variable domain: DARVTQTPRHKVTEMGQEVTMRCQPILGHNTVFWYRQTMMQGLELLAYFRNRAPLDDSGMPKDRFSAEMPDATLATLKIQPSEPRDSAVYFCASGFRFNEQFFGPGTRLTVL.

The CDR3 loop is CASSYSSRGGSYEQYF. CDR3 sequence (DNA): TGCGCCAGCAGCTATAGTAGCCGCGGTGGGTCCTACGAGCAGTACTTC. The V gene is TRBV4-1, the J gene TRBJ2-7; no clear D gene. Trimming took off 5 bases at V and 1 base at J, with 18 bases between the two ends. CDR1 is MGHRA and CDR2 is YSYEKL in the germline V gene. The CDR3 is made up of 16 amino acids.

The chain uses TRBV6-5 and TRBJ2-3, with 7 positions matching TRBD2. CDR3 length: 18 residues. Germline loops: CDR1 MNHEY, CDR2 SVGAGI. Trimming took 2 bases from V and 3 from J; bases not matched to a gene: 14. CDR3 sequence (DNA): TGTGCCAGCAGTTACACCTTTGCTGCGGGAGTCCGGACAGATACGCAGTATTTT. This codes for CASSYTFAAGVRTDTQYF.

In this sample, this clonotype turned up many times. The chain combines TRBV5-1 with TRBJ2-3; no firm D call. Germline CDR1 is SGHRS and CDR2 is YFSETQ. The CDR3 is 13 amino acids. Trimming took off 1 base at V and 2 bases at J, with 5 bases between the two ends. The CDR3 spells CASSLYLTDTQYF. Here the CDR3 DNA reads TGCGCCAGCAGCTTGTACCTCACAGATACGCAGTATTTT. Together with reference TRBV5-1 and TRBJ2-3, the CDR3 gives the full variable domain: KAGVTQTPRYLIKTRGQQVTLSCSPISGHRSVSWYQQTPGQGLQFLFEYFSETQRNKGNFPGRFSGRQFSNSRSEMNVSTLELGDSALYLCASSLYLTDTQYFGPGTRLTVL.

The chain employs TRBV9 and TRBJ2-1, with D perhaps assigned TRBD1 or TRBD2 (6 bases each). The CDR3 loop spans 15 amino acids. CDR1 is SGDLS and CDR2 is YYNGEE in the germline V gene. Trimming stripped 1 base from V and 6 bases from J, with 14 bases between. The DNA for the CDR3 is TGTGCCAGCAGCGTATATACGGGGGCGCTCAATGAGCAGTTCTTC. As protein: CASSVYTGALNEQFF. Filled out from reference TRBV9 and TRBJ2-1, the complete variable domain reads DSGVTQTPKHLITATGQRVTLRCSPRSGDLSVYWYQQSLDQGLQFLIQYYNGEERAKGNILERFSAQQFPDLHSELNLSSLELGDSALYFCASSVYTGALNEQFFGPGTRLTVL.

On this clonotype: Being one base from a much bigger clone, this may be a read error. The conserved final phenylalanine or tryptophan is absent from the CDR3, which likely points to a read error. The J gene is TRBJ2-7, the V gene TRBV10-2; 7 nucleotides align to TRBD1. Germline V gene data show CDR1 as WSHSY and CDR2 as SAAADI. The CDR3 spans 14 residues. Trimming removed 3 bases from V and 1 base from J; junction bases left unmatched: 3. The CDR3: CASSDSGQSYEQYL. The DNA of the CDR3 is TGCGCCAGCAGTGATTCGGGACAGTCCTACGAGCAGTACCTC.

The V and J genes are TRBV12-3 or TRBV12-4 and TRBJ2-2; D perhaps matches TRBD1 (6 bases). The V end lost 2 bases, the J end lost 4 bases, and 8 bases lay between the germline ends. This CDR3 has 14 amino acids. The CDR3 DNA reads TGTGCCAGCAGTTTATCCAGGGGCACCGGGGAGCTGTTTTTT. Translated: CASSLSRGTGELFF.

Relative to its sample, this clonotype is medium-sized. The chain combines TRBV2 with TRBJ2-7; possibly TRBD1 or TRBD2 for D (6 bases each). V was clipped by 3 bases and J by 5 bases, with 17 bases between them. The CDR3 extends over 15 amino acids. CDR1 SNHLY and CDR2 FYNNEI come from the germline V gene. CDR3 amino acids: CASSDYNREDHEQYF. Written as DNA, the CDR3 is TGTGCCAGCAGTGATTATAACAGGGAGGATCACGAGCAGTACTTC.

The count of this clonotype is one. One junction end disagrees with the germline gene, perhaps due to a read error. The gene calls are TRBV7-2 and TRBJ2-7, with D unclear. The CDR3 covers 13 residues. Germline V gene sequence: CDR1 SGHTA, CDR2 FQGNSA. CDR3 in DNA: TGTGCCAGCAGCTTATTGGGCAGCTACGAGCAGAGCTTC. Its protein product is CASSLLGSYEQSF.

This rearrangement joins TRBV7-9 to TRBJ1-2, with D perhaps matching TRBD1 (5 bases). The CDR3 has 15 residues. CDR1 and CDR2 (germline): SEHNR, FQNEAQ (reference sequence). Trimming stripped 1 base from V and 7 bases from J, with 16 bases between. The CDR3: CASSLGVSGVFGYTF. For the CDR3, the DNA is TGTGCCAGCAGCTTAGGGGTTTCGGGGGTTTTTGGCTACACCTTC.

This rearrangement joins TRBV10-2 to TRBJ1-3; D not resolved. V was shortened by 0 bases and J by 4 bases, with 13 bases between the two germline ends. The CDR3 has 16 amino acids. CDR1 and CDR2 (germline): WSHSY, SAAADI. CDR3 in DNA: TGCGCCAGCAGTGAGTCGCTTATTAGCTCCGGAAACACCATATATTTT. It specifies CASSESLISSGNTIYF.

In this sample, this clonotype turned up many times. V usage is TRBV7-9 and J usage is TRBJ1-1, with TRBD1 identical over 10 bases. Germline V gives CDR1 SEHNR, CDR2 FQNEAQ (reference sequence). The CDR3 is 16 residues long. J lost 3 bases, V lost 6 bases, and 10 bases had no gene match. CDR3 loop: CASRLGTGDIDTEAFF. The CDR3, as DNA: TGTGCCAGCAGGCTGGGGACAGGGGATATAGACACTGAAGCTTTCTTT. Looking up the rest from reference TRBV7-9 and TRBJ1-1 gives the full variable domain: DTGVSQNPRHKITKRGQNVTFRCDPISEHNRLYWYRQTLGQGPEFLTYFQNEAQLEKSRLLSDRFSAERPKGSFSTLEIQRTEQGDSAMYLCASRLGTGDIDTEAFFGQGTRLTVV.